One and the same sample provided the 29 T cell receptor beta chains below, sequenced in a study of cytomegalovirus exposure and HLA in healthy donors. PCR employed 60 Vbeta and 13 Jbeta primers. Generated by immunoSEQ multiplex PCR, the TCRdb table keeps only in-frame clones and is missing some. This table lists approximately 110,000 clones. The sample was PBMCs. The source is a man younger than 30 in good health and CMV-seronegative.

The chain combines TRBV7-2 with TRBJ1-3; D call uncertain. Trimming shortened V by 6 bases and J by 3 bases, and 12 bases separated the two germline ends. There are 14 residues in the CDR3. From germline, CDR1 is SGHTA and CDR2 FQGNSA. The CDR3 bases are TGTGCCAGCAGGATCGGACTCGGTGGAAACACCATATATTTT. Translating gives CASRIGLGGNTIYF.

This rearrangement joins TRBV11-3 to TRBJ1-3; no clear D gene. This CDR3 comprises 13 residues. Germline V gene data show CDR1 as SGHNT and CDR2 as YENEEA. Trimming pared 1 base from V and 4 bases from J, leaving 5 bases between. The CDR3: CASSLGGGNTIYF. The CDR3 nucleotides are TGTGCCAGCAGCTTAGGAGGGGGAAACACCATATATTTT. Filled out from reference TRBV11-3 and TRBJ1-3, the complete variable domain reads EAGVVQSPRYKIIEKKQPVAFWCNPISGHNTLYWYLQNLGQGPELLIRYENEEAVDDSQLPKDRFSAERLKGVDSTLKIQPAELGDSAVYLCASSLGGGNTIYFGEGSWLTVV.

V is TRBV6-1 and J is TRBJ1-2; possibly TRBD1 for D (6 bases). Germline V gene sequence: CDR1 MNHNS, CDR2 SASEGT. Trimming pared 8 bases from V and 4 bases from J, leaving 17 bases between. CDR3 length: 14 residues. The CDR3 sequence: CASSKDPGVYGYTF. The CDR3 coding sequence is TGTGCCAGCTCAAAAGACCCAGGGGTCTATGGCTACACCTTC.

This chain links TRBV5-1 with TRBJ1-2; 10 bases map to TRBD1. V gave up 4 bases and J gave up 7 bases; unmatched junction bases: 4. CDR1 is SGHRS, CDR2 YFSETQ, per germline. The length of the CDR3 is 13 residues. The CDR3: CASSKDRGPGYTF. The CDR3 DNA reads TGCGCCAGCAGCAAAGACAGGGGGCCTGGCTACACCTTC.

The chain uses TRBV18 and TRBJ1-3; TRBD1 is a possible D gene (6 bases). The CDR3 is made up of 15 amino acids. CDR1 is KGHSH, CDR2 LQKENI, per germline. V was pared by 3 bases and J by 3 bases, with 12 bases between. As DNA, the CDR3 is TGTGCCAGCTCACCCACAGGGAGTAGTGGAAACACCATATATTTT. Translating gives CASSPTGSSGNTIYF.

This chain connects TRBV19 to TRBJ2-7; 12 nucleotides line up with TRBD1. Per the germline V gene, CDR1 is LNHDA and CDR2 is SQIVND (reference sequence). The CDR3 contains 13 residues. DNA for the CDR3: TGTGCGTCGGGACAGGGGGCCGTCCACGAGCAGTACTTC. Translating gives CASGQGAVHEQYF.

The V call is TRBV28, the J call TRBJ1-4; 8 bases line up with TRBD1. The V segment lost 8 bases and the J segment 2 bases; nucleotides outside the gene matches: 4. This CDR3 is 14 amino acids long. Germline V CDR1 and CDR2: MDHEN, SYDVKM. The CDR3 nucleotides read TGTGCCAGCGTGAGACAGGGGACTAATGAAAAACTGTTTTTT. Protein product: CASVRQGTNEKLFF.

The chain employs TRBV6-5 and TRBJ2-7, with D perhaps TRBD2 (5 bases). Germline loops: CDR1 MNHEY, CDR2 SVGAGI. Trimming stripped 6 bases from V and 0 bases from J, with 9 bases between. The CDR3 runs 13 residues. As DNA, the CDR3 is TGTGCCAGCAGGATTACTAGCTCCTACGAGCAGTACTTC. This translates into CASRITSSYEQYF.

The V and J genes are TRBV7-2 and TRBJ2-1; D may be TRBD2 (5 bases). Germline values: CDR1 SGHTA, CDR2 FQGNSA. Trimming took 1 base from V and 6 from J, leaving 10 bases between them. The CDR3 has 14 amino acids. CDR3 DNA sequence: TGTGCCAGCAGCTTAGTCAGGACTCTCAATGAGCAGTTCTTC. Encoded protein: CASSLVRTLNEQFF.

CDR3 in amino acids: CASNRFEGENTGELFF. The CDR3 bases are TGTGCCAGCAACCGATTCGAGGGCGAGAACACCGGGGAGCTGTTTTTT. V and J are TRBV11-2 and TRBJ2-2; D is possibly TRBD2 (5 bases). CDR3 size: 16 residues. Germline loops: CDR1 SGHAT, CDR2 FQNNGV. V shed 7 bases and J shed 1 base, with 16 bases lying between them.

The V and J genes are TRBV6-6 and TRBJ2-3, with 7 bases fitting TRBD1. The CDR3 runs 15 residues. The germline CDR1 and CDR2 sequences are MNHNY and SVGAGI (reference sequence). J gave up 4 bases and V 10 bases, and 14 bases lay outside the gene matches. CDR3 in amino acids: CATTGRDSPADTQYF. Here the CDR3 DNA reads TGTGCCACCACGGGCCGGGACAGTCCCGCAGATACGCAGTATTTT.

This rearrangement joins TRBV29-1 to TRBJ2-2; 9 bases map to TRBD1. V lost 6 bases and J lost 5; bases outside the gene matches: 4. The CDR3 loop spans 13 amino acids. CDR1 and CDR2 (germline): SQVTM, ANQGSEA. For the CDR3, the DNA is TGCAGCGTCGGAGGACAGGGGACCGGGGAGCTGTTTTTT. As protein: CSVGGQGTGELFF.

V usage is TRBV21-1 and J usage is TRBJ1-4; whether TRBD1, the table's D call, matches the DNA was not checked. TRBV21-1 is reported as a pseudogene. CDR3 length: 15 residues. The CDR3 loop is CASSKGDRVWEKLFF. CDR3 nucleotides: TGTGCCAGCAGCAAAGGAGACAGGGTGTGGGAAAAACTGTTTTTT.

The chain couples TRBV5-4 to TRBJ1-4; 9 positions match TRBD1. The CDR3 has 16 residues. With 2 bases clipped from V and 5 bases from J, the junction kept 7 bases outside the gene matches. CDR1 SGHNT and CDR2 YYREEE come from the germline V gene (reference sequence). The CDR3: CASSFQTGGYNEKLFF. CDR3 sequence (DNA): TGTGCCAGCAGCTTCCAGACAGGGGGGTACAATGAAAAACTGTTTTTT.

This chain uses TRBV6-5 with TRBJ2-7, with 13 bases matching TRBD2. The V gene end was trimmed by 7 bases and the J gene end by 2 bases; junction bases not matched to a gene: 5. This CDR3 spans 15 amino acids. CDR1 and CDR2 (germline): MNHEY, SVGAGI. The CDR3 DNA reads TGTGCCAGCACCAAGGGGACTAGCGGGGCCTACGAGCAGTACTTC. It codes for CASTKGTSGAYEQYF.

V and J are TRBV10-3 and TRBJ1-2, with D possibly matching TRBD1 (6 bases). CDR1 and CDR2 from the germline V gene are ENHRY and SYGVKD. The CDR3 covers 15 residues. V lost 3 bases and J 5 bases, leaving 16 bases between the germline ends. CDR3 nucleotide sequence: TGTGCCATCAGTGACGGGGGGGCGGAGATTTATGGCTACACCTTC. Amino acid sequence: CAISDGGAEIYGYTF.

This chain uses TRBV29-1 with TRBJ1-1; D is possibly TRBD1 (5 bases). There are 12 residues in the CDR3. V lost 4 bases to trimming and J lost 2 bases, with 8 bases between them. The germline V gene encodes CDR1 SQVTM and CDR2 ANQGSEA. The CDR3 reads CSVGGGNTEAFF. In DNA, the CDR3 is TGCAGCGTTGGGGGGGGTAACACTGAAGCTTTCTTT.

The chain has TRBV27 and TRBJ1-1; D is undetermined. V lost 4 bases and J 0 bases, leaving 6 bases between the germline ends. Germline-derived CDR1 and CDR2 are MNHEY and SMNVEV (reference sequence). CDR3 length equals 13 residues. The CDR3 DNA follows: TGTGCCAGCAGTTATAATTTGAACACTGAAGCTTTCTTT. Translating it yields CASSYNLNTEAFF.

The rearrangement uses TRBV7-2 and TRBJ2-5, with a tentative D call TRBD2 (5 bases). Germline CDR1 SGHTA, CDR2 FQGNSA. The V end was cut by 1 base, the J end by 6 bases, with 12 bases between. The CDR3 spans 14 residues. The CDR3 is CASSLVPSRKTQYF. For the CDR3, the DNA is TGTGCCAGCAGCTTAGTTCCTAGCCGTAAGACCCAGTACTTC.

The chain combines TRBV20-1 with TRBJ2-4, with D hard to call. Trimming removed 0 bases at V and 9 bases at J, with 6 bases between. CDR1 and CDR2 (germline): DFQATT, SNEGSKA (reference sequence). The CDR3 covers 11 residues. The CDR3: CSARDKSIQYF. The CDR3 nucleotides are TGCAGTGCTAGAGATAAGAGCATTCAGTACTTC.

The genes are TRBV28 and TRBJ2-7; TRBD1 agrees at 8 bases. This CDR3 has 16 amino acids. Trimming took 4 bases from V and 4 from J; bases not matched to a gene: 12. CDR1 and CDR2 (germline): MDHEN, SYDVKM. CDR3 sequence reads: CASSSIMDRVGYEQYF. As DNA, the CDR3 is TGTGCCAGCAGTTCCATAATGGACAGGGTTGGGTACGAGCAGTACTTC.

The rearrangement joins TRBV7-3 to TRBJ1-1; D gene uncertain. Trimming took 6 bases from V and 0 from J, leaving 8 bases between them. CDR1 is SGHTA, CDR2 FQGTGA, per germline. The CDR3 has 13 amino acids. The CDR3 DNA reads TGTGCCAGCAGTAAAGGAGTGAACACTGAAGCTTTCTTT. Its protein is CASSKGVNTEAFF.

The gene calls are TRBV9 and TRBJ1-5; D call uncertain. Germline loops: CDR1 SGDLS, CDR2 YYNGEE. The CDR3 runs to 19 residues. Trimming removed 4 bases from V and 0 bases from J, with 23 bases in between. The CDR3 coding sequence is TGTGCCAGCAGCCCACCCCCAGACGAGGAGGCCTCTAGCAATCAGCCCCAGCATTTT. It translates to CASSPPPDEEASSNQPQHF.

The chain has TRBV5-1 and TRBJ1-2; 8 bases are shared with TRBD1. The germline CDR1 and CDR2 sequences are SGHRS and YFSETQ. V lost 7 bases, J lost 4 bases, and 24 bases stayed unmatched. CDR3 length equals 19 residues. The CDR3 DNA is TGCGCCAGCTACGAGCGACCGCAGTTTCGTGGACAGGGAAGCTATGGCTACACCTTC. This gives the protein CASYERPQFRGQGSYGYTF.

The CDR3 loop reads CASSSQGLSGNTIYF. The CDR3, as DNA: TGTGCCAGCAGCTCCCAGGGGTTGTCTGGAAACACCATATATTTT. This sequence joins TRBV11-2 and TRBJ1-3, with D perhaps TRBD1 (6 bases). Between the trimmed V and J ends, which lost 4 bases and 1 base, there was a span of 11 bases. CDR3 length equals 15 residues. The germline CDR1 and CDR2 sequences are SGHAT and FQNNGV.

V usage is TRBV28 and J usage is TRBJ1-2, with 8 bases lining up with TRBD1. With 4 bases clipped from V and 1 base from J, the junction kept 2 bases outside the gene matches. Germline CDR1 is MDHEN and CDR2 is SYDVKM. The CDR3 is 14 residues long. In DNA form, the CDR3 reads TGTGCCAGCAGTTCCGGACAGGGTAACTATGGCTACACCTTC. It specifies CASSSGQGNYGYTF.

Concerning this clone: A junction boundary mismatches the germline segment, possibly from a read error. Other DNA sequences in this specimen translate into the identical CDR3. This chain connects TRBV6-5 to TRBJ1-5, with a weak D call TRBD1 (6 bases). The germline gives CDR1 MNHEY, CDR2 SVGAGI. This CDR3 is 14 amino acids long. CDR3 nucleotide sequence: TGTGCCAGCAAACCAGGGGCTAGCAATCAGCCACAGCATTTT. Residues: CASKPGASNQPQHF.

This chain links TRBV2 with TRBJ2-3; a weak D match, TRBD2 (5 bases). The CDR3 runs to 14 residues. V lost 4 bases to trimming and J lost 3 bases, with 11 bases between them. CDR1 and CDR2 (germline): SNHLY, FYNNEI. The DNA for the CDR3 is TGTGCCAGCAGTGGGCTAGCTAAAACAGATACGCAGTATTTT. Its translation is CASSGLAKTDTQYF. Combining the CDR3 with reference TRBV2 and TRBJ2-3 gives the whole variable domain EPEVTQTPSHQVTQMGQEVILRCVPISNHLYFYWYRQILGQKVEFLVSFYNNEISEKSEIFDDQFSVERPDGSNFTLKIRSTKLEDSAMYFCASSGLAKTDTQYFGPGTRLTVL.

This rearrangement joins TRBV10-3 to TRBJ1-2; D ambiguous. Looked up from germline, CDR1 is ENHRY and CDR2 is SYGVKD. There are 13 residues in the CDR3. V lost 5 bases and J lost 4, with 11 bases in between. The CDR3 DNA follows: TGTGCCATCAGTACCGAAAGCGGCTATGGCTACACCTTC. It codes for CAISTESGYGYTF.